This T cell receptor beta chain was identified in a study of T cell repertoires in cytomegalovirus infection. Study information: Through public TCR beta signatures, both CMV infection and matching HLA type were indicated.

V was trimmed by 0 bases and J by 1 base, leaving 12 bases between them. Germline loops: CDR1 MGHRA, CDR2 YSYEKL. This CDR3 is built from 16 residues. MiXCR, applied by TCRdb to the reads, yields one record per CDR3 protein. Of roughly 90,000 distinct CDR3 sequences in the sample, more than 20% were seen once. This clonotype came up a few times. Its antigen is unidentified. The sequenced sample was CD8+ T cells from cultured PBMCs, obtained from culture after CMV antigen stimulation. J is TRBJ2-5 and V is TRBV4-1; D might be TRBD1 (6 bases). The sequence was obtained from a human donor in good health (CMV status not recorded). Some clones in this sample may be carry-over from other donors' samples. The CDR3 here is CASSQERAGVQETQYF. As DNA, the CDR3 is TGCGCCAGCAGCCAAGAACGGGCAGGGGTCCAAGAGACCCAGTACTTC.